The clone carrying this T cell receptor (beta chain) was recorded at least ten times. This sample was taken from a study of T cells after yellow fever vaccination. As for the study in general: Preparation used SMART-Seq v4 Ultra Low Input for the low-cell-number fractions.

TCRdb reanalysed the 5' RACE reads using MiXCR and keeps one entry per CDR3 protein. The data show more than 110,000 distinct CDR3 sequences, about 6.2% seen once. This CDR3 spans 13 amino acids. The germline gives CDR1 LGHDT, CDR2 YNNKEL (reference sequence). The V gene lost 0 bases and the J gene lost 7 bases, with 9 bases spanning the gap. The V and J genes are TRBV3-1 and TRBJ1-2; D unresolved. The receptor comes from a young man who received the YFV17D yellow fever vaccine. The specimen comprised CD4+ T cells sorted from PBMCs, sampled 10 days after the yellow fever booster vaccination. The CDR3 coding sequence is TGTGCCAGCAGCCAAGAAAGTCTCCGTGGCTACACCTTC. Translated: CASSQESLRGYTF.